What follows are 25 T cell receptor beta chains derived from one specimen sequenced in a study of beta chain features in type 1 diabetes. What was sequenced were expressed TCRB transcripts, since all of the isolated RNA had been reverse transcribed. TCRdb's table, derived via immunoSEQ multiplex PCR, lists solely in-frame clones and lacks some. The profile covers under 300,000 clones, with 25% to 35% appearing a single time and 3.5% to 4% taken by the ten largest. The sample consisted of central memory CD4+ T cells from blood. These receptors came from a man aged 30 to 39 in good health.

This clone was seen a handful of times. The chain recombines TRBV10-3 with TRBJ1-6; D is perhaps TRBD1 (5 bases). With 6 bases removed from V and 7 bases from J, the gap between germline ends came to 10 bases. The CDR3 has 13 residues. Germline V gene lookup returns CDR1 ENHRY and CDR2 SYGVKD. The DNA of the CDR3 is TGTGCCATCAGGGGGGACGGCAATTCACCCCTCCACTTT. Protein sequence: CAIRGDGNSPLHF.

This clone came up a few times. The rearrangement joins TRBV7-9 to TRBJ1-4; D is ambiguous. With 5 bases removed from V and 8 bases from J, the gap between germline ends came to 15 bases. The CDR3 has 14 residues. The germline V gene encodes CDR1 SEHNR and CDR2 FQNEAQ (reference sequence). The CDR3 coding sequence is TGTGCCAGCAGCCTTAACGGAGGGTACGAAAAACTGTTTTTT. It is translated as CASSLNGGYEKLFF.

A few counts support this clone. The genes are TRBV19 and TRBJ2-1, with 10 bases identical to TRBD2. Germline assignment: CDR1 LNHDA and CDR2 SQIVND (reference sequence). V lost 2 bases, J lost 8 bases, and 9 bases stayed unmatched. The CDR3 contains 16 residues. DNA of the CDR3: TGTGCCAGTAGTATAAGGCTAGCGGGAGTGGTTGATGAGCAGTTCTTC. It translates to CASSIRLAGVVDEQFF. The variable domain in full, completed from reference TRBV19 and TRBJ2-1, reads DGGITQSPKYLFRKEGQNVTLSCEQNLNHDAMYWYRQDPGQGLRLIYYSQIVNDFQKGDIAEGYSVSREKKESFPLTVTSAQKNPTAFYLCASSIRLAGVVDEQFFGPGTRLTVL.

This clone was seen only a few times. This rearrangement joins TRBV25-1 to TRBJ2-3; D uncertain. Trimming removed 4 bases from V and 3 bases from J, with 8 bases in between. Germline lookup yields CDR1 MGHDK and CDR2 SYGVNS. The CDR3 has 13 amino acids. CDR3 DNA sequence: TGTGCCAGCAGTGGGCGGACGACAGATACGCAGTATTTT. This encodes CASSGRTTDTQYF.

CDR3 coding DNA: TGTGCAAGTCGCTCCCGGACGCCGCTCCAAGAGACCCAGTACTTC. This codes for CASRSRTPLQETQYF. V usage is TRBV12-2 and J usage is TRBJ2-5. TRBV12-2 is a pseudogene. The length of the CDR3 is 15 residues.

The chain carries TRBV7-2 and TRBJ2-1; TRBD1 matches 11 bases. Trimming cost V 4 bases and J 3 bases; bases outside gene matches: 11. In germline, CDR1 is SGHTA, CDR2 FQGNSA. The CDR3 has 18 amino acids. CDR3 loop: CASSSPWGQGEIYNEQFF. The CDR3 nucleotides read TGTGCCAGCAGCTCACCTTGGGGACAGGGGGAAATCTACAATGAGCAGTTCTTC.

This clone occurred once. The rearrangement links TRBV4-3 to TRBJ2-1; TRBD2 matches at 11 bases. Per germline, CDR1 LGHNA and CDR2 YSLEER. The length of the CDR3 is 15 residues. The V gene end was trimmed by 5 bases and the J gene end by 7 bases; junction bases not matched to a gene: 7. This CDR3 is CASSSLAGGQNEQFF. The DNA for the CDR3 is TGCGCCAGCAGCTCCCTAGCGGGAGGACAAAATGAGCAGTTCTTC.

This chain links TRBV5-1 with TRBJ2-1; D is unresolved. This CDR3 region has 12 residues. Germline CDR1 and CDR2: SGHRS and YFSETQ. V was pared by 0 bases and J by 9 bases, with 7 bases between. This CDR3 reads CASSLGDPEQFF. In nucleotides, the CDR3 is TGCGCCAGCAGCTTGGGAGACCCTGAGCAGTTCTTC. Looking up the rest from reference TRBV5-1 and TRBJ2-1 gives the full variable domain: KAGVTQTPRYLIKTRGQQVTLSCSPISGHRSVSWYQQTPGQGLQFLFEYFSETQRNKGNFPGRFSGRQFSNSRSEMNVSTLELGDSALYLCASSLGDPEQFFGPGTRLTVL.

The rearrangement uses TRBV7-2 and TRBJ1-2, with D uncertain. Germline V gives CDR1 SGHTA, CDR2 FQGNSA. Trimming pared 5 bases from V and 2 bases from J, leaving 12 bases between. The CDR3 runs to 14 residues. CDR3 in DNA: TGTGCCAGCAGCGCAACCGGGATCAACTATGGCTACACCTTC. This translates into CASSATGINYGYTF.

The chain employs TRBV29-1 and TRBJ2-7; 9 bases fit TRBD1. Germline V lookup: CDR1 SQVTM, CDR2 ANQGSEA. The CDR3 length is 13 residues. The ends lost 4 bases at V and 7 bases at J; junction bases unmatched: 8. CDR3 sequence (DNA): TGCAGCGTTGCGGGACAGGGCCCGCAGGAGCAGTACTTC. It yields the protein CSVAGQGPQEQYF.

CDR3 DNA: TGTGCCACCACATACGCCGGGGAGCTGTTTTTT. Residues: CATTYAGELFF. This chain uses TRBV25-1 with TRBJ2-2, with D hard to call. The CDR3 loop spans 11 amino acids. From germline, CDR1 is MGHDK and CDR2 SYGVNS. The V end lost 10 bases, the J end lost 6 bases, and 9 bases lay between the germline ends.

This clone appeared a few times. The CDR3 region has the DNA TGTGCCTGGAGTGGAGGGAGGATGATTAATGAGCAGTTCTTC. Translation gives CAWSGGRMINEQFF. This chain links TRBV30 with TRBJ2-1; TRBD2 is a possible D gene (6 bases). Germline-derived CDR1 and CDR2 are GTSNPN and SVGIG (reference sequence). The CDR3 length is 14 residues. Trimming cost V 1 base and J 7 bases, with 14 bases left between them.

V and J are TRBV6-5 and TRBJ1-2, with D maybe TRBD1 (5 bases). This CDR3 has 15 amino acids. Looked up from germline, CDR1 is MNHEY and CDR2 is SVGAGI. Trimming pared 4 bases from V and 2 bases from J, leaving 14 bases between. This CDR3 reads CASSLDDSPNYGYTF. The CDR3 DNA is TGTGCCAGCAGTTTAGATGACAGTCCCAACTATGGCTACACCTTC.

The chain links TRBV2 to TRBJ1-1; maybe TRBD1 (6 bases). The V gene's germline CDR1 is SNHLY and CDR2 FYNNEI. This CDR3 has 14 residues. With 11 bases removed from V and 1 base from J, the gap between germline ends came to 17 bases. CDR3 protein: CALPPTGPNTEAFF. The CDR3 DNA sequence: TGTGCCTTACCCCCGACAGGACCGAACACTGAAGCTTTCTTT. The entire variable domain, with the rest obtained from reference TRBV2 and TRBJ1-1, is as follows: EPEVTQTPSHQVTQMGQEVILRCVPISNHLYFYWYRQILGQKVEFLVSFYNNEISEKSEIFDDQFSVERPDGSNFTLKIRSTKLEDSAMYFCALPPTGPNTEAFFGQGTRLTVV.

This clone has more than one count but fewer than ten. The rearrangement uses TRBV2 and TRBJ2-7; D gene unclear. V lost 3 bases to trimming and J lost 3 bases, with 9 bases between them. Germline CDR1 reads SNHLY; CDR2 reads FYNNEI. The CDR3 extends over 13 amino acids. The CDR3 protein is CASSEYGGYEQYF. The DNA of the CDR3 is TGTGCCAGCAGTGAGTATGGCGGCTACGAGCAGTACTTC.

This clone was counted a few times. The chain couples TRBV29-1 to TRBJ1-1, with 7 bases identical to TRBD1. Per the germline V gene, CDR1 is SQVTM and CDR2 is ANQGSEA. V dropped 4 bases and J dropped 1; count of bases not matched to a gene: 6. The length of the CDR3 is 14 residues. Written as DNA, the CDR3 is TGCAGCGTTGTGGACAGGACGACGAACACTGAAGCTTTCTTT. This gives the protein CSVVDRTTNTEAFF.

This clone was counted only a few times. This chain connects TRBV20-1 to TRBJ2-7; TRBD1 matches 8 bases. V shed 6 bases, J shed 5 bases, and the junction held 3 bases outside the gene matches. Per germline, CDR1 DFQATT and CDR2 SNEGSKA (reference sequence). The CDR3 loop spans 11 amino acids. CDR3 in amino acids: CSAGQGNEQYF. DNA of the CDR3: TGCAGTGCCGGACAGGGCAACGAGCAGTACTTC.

This chain links TRBV14 with TRBJ2-7, with no clear D. This CDR3 has 15 residues. Trimming cost V 0 bases and J 3 bases, with 12 bases left between them. The germline CDR1 and CDR2 sequences are SGHDN and FVKESK. CDR3 sequence (DNA): TGTGCCAGCAGCCAAGAAAGTCCCCCGGTCTACGAGCAGTACTTC. It yields the protein CASSQESPPVYEQYF.

This clone came up a few times. The chain employs TRBV11-2 and TRBJ2-3; the match to TRBD1 covers 7 bases. CDR1 and CDR2 from the germline V gene are SGHAT and FQNNGV. The CDR3 runs 16 residues. V shed 6 bases, J shed 2 bases, and the junction held 11 bases outside the gene matches. CDR3 amino acids: CASRKPGQRSTDTQYF. CDR3 nucleotides: TGTGCCAGCAGGAAACCGGGACAGCGATCCACAGATACGCAGTATTTT.

This clone was found a few times. The chain combines TRBV2 with TRBJ2-5; 8 bases agree with TRBD2. From germline, CDR1 is SNHLY and CDR2 FYNNEI. J was trimmed by 5 bases and V by 1 base; bases with no gene match: 9. The CDR3 runs to 16 residues. CDR3 in DNA: TGTGCCAGCAGTGAAGTTGGGACTAGTGCTTGGGAGACCCAGTACTTC. Translated, it gives CASSEVGTSAWETQYF.

Points on this clone: This sequence is one base from a far larger clone and is likely a read error. The rearrangement uses TRBV28 and TRBJ2-7; TRBD2 matches at 12 bases. Per germline, CDR1 MDHEN and CDR2 SYDVKM. Unmatched junction bases numbered 2, after V lost 6 bases and J lost 2 bases. The CDR3 runs 14 residues. The CDR3 region is CASRLAGGTYEQYF. DNA of the CDR3: TGTGCCAGCAGGCTAGCGGGAGGGACCTACGAGCAGTACTTC.

This clone was found a few times. The chain joins TRBV29-1 to TRBJ1-3; D ambiguous. Trimming stripped 4 bases from V and 2 bases from J, with 9 bases between. The CDR3 is 13 residues long. Germline-derived CDR1 and CDR2 are SQVTM and ANQGSEA. CDR3 in DNA: TGCAGCGTTGCTGGTCAGACTGGAAACACCATATATTTT. Translation: CSVAGQTGNTIYF.

This clone was picked up many times. This chain links TRBV5-1 with TRBJ2-6; tentatively, D is TRBD1 (5 bases). Germline lookup yields CDR1 SGHRS and CDR2 YFSETQ. Trimming took off 4 bases at V and 0 bases at J, with 8 bases between the two ends. The CDR3 runs to 15 residues. Here the CDR3 reads CASSHTGSGANVLTF. The DNA of the CDR3 is TGCGCCAGCAGCCATACAGGCTCTGGGGCCAACGTCCTGACTTTC.

This clone was recorded a few times. The chain has TRBV7-8 and TRBJ2-5, with D tentatively TRBD2 (6 bases). Per germline, CDR1 SGHVS and CDR2 FQNEAQ. The CDR3 is 14 amino acids. The germline V and J ends were trimmed by 5 bases and 1 base, with 11 bases remaining between them. The CDR3 nucleotides read TGTGCCAGCAGCCGGGGGAGAACCCAAGAGACCCAGTACTTC. As protein: CASSRGRTQETQYF. Complete variable domain (other parts from reference TRBV7-8 and TRBJ2-5): GAGVSQSPRYKVAKRGQDVALRCDPISGHVSLFWYQQALGQGPEFLTYFQNEAQLDKSGLPSDRFFAERPEGSVSTLKIQRTQQEDSAVYLCASSRGRTQETQYFGPGTRLLVL.

The genes are TRBV25-1 and TRBJ2-1; 7 bases align to TRBD2. J was trimmed by 4 bases and V by 2 bases; bases with no gene match: 5. This CDR3 spans 15 amino acids. Germline CDR1 MGHDK, CDR2 SYGVNS. Here the CDR3 DNA reads TGTGCCAGCAGTGAAGCTAGCGGCTTTTACAATGAGCAGTTCTTC. This sequence encodes CASSEASGFYNEQFF.